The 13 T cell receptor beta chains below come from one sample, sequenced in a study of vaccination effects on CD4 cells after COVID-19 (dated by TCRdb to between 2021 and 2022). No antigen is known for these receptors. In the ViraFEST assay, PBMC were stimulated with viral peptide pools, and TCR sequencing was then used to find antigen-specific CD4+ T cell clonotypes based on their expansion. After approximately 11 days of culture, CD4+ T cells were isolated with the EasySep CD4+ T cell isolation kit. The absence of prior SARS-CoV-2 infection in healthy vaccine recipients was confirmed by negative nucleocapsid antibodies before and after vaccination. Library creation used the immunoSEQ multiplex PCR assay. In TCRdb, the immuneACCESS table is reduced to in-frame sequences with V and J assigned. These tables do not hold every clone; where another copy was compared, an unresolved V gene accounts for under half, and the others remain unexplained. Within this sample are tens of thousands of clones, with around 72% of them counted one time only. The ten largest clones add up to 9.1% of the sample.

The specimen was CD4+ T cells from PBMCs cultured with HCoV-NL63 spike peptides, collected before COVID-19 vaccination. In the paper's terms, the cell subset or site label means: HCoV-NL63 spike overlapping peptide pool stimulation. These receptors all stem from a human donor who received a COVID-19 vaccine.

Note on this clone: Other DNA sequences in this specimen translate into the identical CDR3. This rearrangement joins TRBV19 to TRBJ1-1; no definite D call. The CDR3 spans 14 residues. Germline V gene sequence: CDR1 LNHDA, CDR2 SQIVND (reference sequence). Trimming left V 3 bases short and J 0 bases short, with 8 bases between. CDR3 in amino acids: CASSIGPLNTEAFF. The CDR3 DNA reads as TGTGCCAGTAGTATCGGACCCCTGAACACTGAAGCTTTCTTT.

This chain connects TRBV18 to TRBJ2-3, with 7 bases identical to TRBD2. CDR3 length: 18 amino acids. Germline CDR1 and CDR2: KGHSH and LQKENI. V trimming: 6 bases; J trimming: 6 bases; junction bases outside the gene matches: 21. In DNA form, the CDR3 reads TGTGCCAGCTCGCAATTCGCTAGACTAGCAGACAGCGTGGATACGCAGTATTTT. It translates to CASSQFARLADSVDTQYF.

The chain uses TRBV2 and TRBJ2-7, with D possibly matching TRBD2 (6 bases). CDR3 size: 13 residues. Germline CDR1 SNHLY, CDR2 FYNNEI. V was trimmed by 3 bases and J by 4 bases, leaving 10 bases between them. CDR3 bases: TGTGCCAGCAGTGATTTAGGAGGGTACGAGCAGTACTTC. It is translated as CASSDLGGYEQYF.

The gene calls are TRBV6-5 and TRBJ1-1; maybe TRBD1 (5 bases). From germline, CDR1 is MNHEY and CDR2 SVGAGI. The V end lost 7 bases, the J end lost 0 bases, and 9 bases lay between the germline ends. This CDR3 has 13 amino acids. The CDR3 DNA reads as TGTGCCAGCACAGGGAGGTTGAACACTGAAGCTTTCTTT. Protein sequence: CASTGRLNTEAFF.

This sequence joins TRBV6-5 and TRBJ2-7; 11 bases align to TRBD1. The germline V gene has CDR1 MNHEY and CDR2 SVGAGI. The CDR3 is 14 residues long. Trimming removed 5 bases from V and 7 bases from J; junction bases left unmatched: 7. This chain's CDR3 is CASSRTGTGGEQYF. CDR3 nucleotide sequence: TGTGCCAGCAGTAGAACCGGGACAGGGGGAGAGCAGTACTTC.

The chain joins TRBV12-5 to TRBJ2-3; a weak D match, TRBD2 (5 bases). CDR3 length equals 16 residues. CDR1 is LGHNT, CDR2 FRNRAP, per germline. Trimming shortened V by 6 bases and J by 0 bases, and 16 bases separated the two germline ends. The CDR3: CASGPKRAHSTDTQYF. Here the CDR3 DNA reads TGTGCTAGTGGACCGAAGAGGGCCCATAGCACAGATACGCAGTATTTT.

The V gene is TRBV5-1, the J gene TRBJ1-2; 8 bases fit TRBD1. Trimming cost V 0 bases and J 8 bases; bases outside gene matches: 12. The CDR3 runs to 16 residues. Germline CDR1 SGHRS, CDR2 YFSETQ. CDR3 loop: CASSLAQGQAIGGYTF. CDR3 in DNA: TGCGCCAGCAGCTTGGCACAGGGACAGGCTATAGGCGGCTACACCTTC.

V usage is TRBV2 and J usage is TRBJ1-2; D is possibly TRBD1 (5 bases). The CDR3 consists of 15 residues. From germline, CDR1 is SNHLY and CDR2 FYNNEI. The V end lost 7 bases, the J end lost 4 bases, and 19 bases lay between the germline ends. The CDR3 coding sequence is TGTGCCAGCACTCAAAGGGGAGGGATCGGCTATGGCTACACCTTC. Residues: CASTQRGGIGYGYTF. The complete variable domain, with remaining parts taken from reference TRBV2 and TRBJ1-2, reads EPEVTQTPSHQVTQMGQEVILRCVPISNHLYFYWYRQILGQKVEFLVSFYNNEISEKSEIFDDQFSVERPDGSNFTLKIRSTKLEDSAMYFCASTQRGGIGYGYTFGSGTRLTVV.

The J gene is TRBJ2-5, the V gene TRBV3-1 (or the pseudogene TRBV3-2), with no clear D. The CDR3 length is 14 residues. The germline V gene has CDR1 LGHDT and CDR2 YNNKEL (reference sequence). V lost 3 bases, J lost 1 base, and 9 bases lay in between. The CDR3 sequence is CASSQHGPQETQYF. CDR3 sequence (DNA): TGTGCCAGCAGCCAGCATGGGCCCCAAGAGACCCAGTACTTC.

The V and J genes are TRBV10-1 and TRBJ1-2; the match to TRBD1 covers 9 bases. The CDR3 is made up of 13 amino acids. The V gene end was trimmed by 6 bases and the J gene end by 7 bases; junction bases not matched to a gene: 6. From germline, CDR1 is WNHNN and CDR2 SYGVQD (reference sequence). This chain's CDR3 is CASSHRDRAGYTF. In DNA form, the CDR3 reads TGCGCCAGCAGCCACCGGGACAGGGCTGGCTACACCTTC.

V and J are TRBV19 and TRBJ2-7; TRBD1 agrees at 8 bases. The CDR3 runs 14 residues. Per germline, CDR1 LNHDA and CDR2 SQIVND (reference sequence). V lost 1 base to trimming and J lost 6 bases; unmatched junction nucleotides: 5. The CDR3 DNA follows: TGTGCCAGTAGTATAGGGCAGGGGGCCTCCGAGCAGTACTTC. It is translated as CASSIGQGASEQYF. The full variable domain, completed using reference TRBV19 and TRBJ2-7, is DGGITQSPKYLFRKEGQNVTLSCEQNLNHDAMYWYRQDPGQGLRLIYYSQIVNDFQKGDIAEGYSVSREKKESFPLTVTSAQKNPTAFYLCASSIGQGASEQYFGPGTRLTVT.

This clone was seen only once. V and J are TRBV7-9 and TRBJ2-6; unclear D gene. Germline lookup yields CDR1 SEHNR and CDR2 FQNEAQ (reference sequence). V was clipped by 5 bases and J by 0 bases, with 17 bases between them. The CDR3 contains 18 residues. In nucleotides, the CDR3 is TGTGCCAGCAGCATCCGACCGGGTTTCCGCTCTGGGGCCAACGTCCTGACTTTC. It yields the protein CASSIRPGFRSGANVLTF. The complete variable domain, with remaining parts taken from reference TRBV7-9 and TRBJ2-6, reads DTGVSQNPRHKITKRGQNVTFRCDPISEHNRLYWYRQTLGQGPEFLTYFQNEAQLEKSRLLSDRFSAERPKGSFSTLEIQRTEQGDSAMYLCASSIRPGFRSGANVLTFGAGSRLTVL.

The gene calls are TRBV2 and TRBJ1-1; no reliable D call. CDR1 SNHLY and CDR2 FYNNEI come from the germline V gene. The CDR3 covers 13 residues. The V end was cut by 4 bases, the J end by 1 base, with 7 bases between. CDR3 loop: CASSVGENTEAFF. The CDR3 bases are TGTGCCAGCAGTGTTGGGGAGAACACTGAAGCTTTCTTT.